These T cell receptor beta chains were read from a single sample in a study of STAT3 mutations in large granular lymphocyte leukemia. Assay: immunoSEQ multiplex PCR; the TCRdb copy retains only in-frame clones and omits some. The sample holds about 42,000 clones, 80% to 90% seen once. Sequenced material: PBMCs. The source is a human donor with T large granular lymphocyte leukemia. Some clones in this sample may be carry-over from other donors' samples. The CDR3 runs from the conserved cysteine through the conserved F or W. The order of the fields is D gene, V gene, clone size, J gene, CDR3 protein, CDR3 DNA. A D gene is named only where the DNA matches it firmly. Clone size is given for some rows only: seen once, a few or many times, or a class if the clone is expanded.

.,TRBV19,.,TRBJ1-5,CASSIGSHQGYRGQPQHF,TGTGCCAGTAGTATCGGGAGCCACCAGGGTTATCGGGGTCAGCCCCAGCATTTT
TRBD1,TRBV27,.,TRBJ2-1,CASSGRDSNYNEQFF,TGTGCCAGCAGTGGCCGGGACAGTAATTACAATGAGCAGTTCTTC
.,TRBV27,.,TRBJ2-7,CASSLFGGTTYEQYF,TGTGCCAGCAGTTTATTCGGCGGTACAACCTACGAGCAGTACTTC
.,TRBV7-9,.,TRBJ1-3,CASSLIPTSGNTIYF,TGTGCCAGCAGCTTAATTCCGACCTCTGGAAACACCATATATTTT
TRBD2,TRBV6-5,.,TRBJ2-7,CASSNSGGSYEQYF,TGTGCCAGCAGCAACAGCGGGGGCTCCTACGAGCAGTACTTC
.,TRBV6-6,few,TRBJ1-5,CASNPPPGPQHF,TGTGCCAGCAACCCGCCCCCGGGGCCCCAGCATTTT
.,TRBV28,.,TRBJ1-5,CASSFDLSPSYQPQHF,TGTGCCAGCAGTTTTGATTTGAGCCCCTCATACCAGCCCCAGCATTTT
.,TRBV19,.,TRBJ1-4,CASSMRMANEKLFF,TGTGCCAGTAGTATGCGCATGGCTAATGAAAAACTGTTTTTT
.,TRBV5-1,once,TRBJ1-1,CASSLGSGGMNTEAFF,TGCGCCAGCAGCTTGGGGAGTGGAGGGATGAACACTGAAGCTTTCTTT
TRBD1,TRBV7-9,.,TRBJ2-7,CASSLTRGQGLSEQYF,TGTGCCAGCAGCTTAACACGGGGACAGGGGCTCTCCGAGCAGTACTTC
.,TRBV12-5,once,TRBJ2-1,CASGLDRHNEQFF,TGTGCTAGTGGTTTAGACAGACACAATGAGCAGTTCTTC
TRBD1,TRBV4-1,.,TRBJ2-3,CASSLDGQGFADTQYF,TGCGCCAGCAGCCTAGATGGACAGGGGTTTGCAGATACGCAGTATTTT
.,TRBV4-1,once,TRBJ2-5,CASSLTDTVRETQYF,TGCGCCAGCAGCCTAACGGACACGGTACGAGAGACCCAGTACTTC
.,TRBV11-2,.,TRBJ2-2,CASSSGTLNTGELFF,TGTGCCAGCAGCTCGGGGACACTCAACACCGGGGAGCTGTTTTTT
TRBD2,TRBV5-1,.,TRBJ2-1,CASSFLGTSEYEQFF,TGCGCCAGCAGCTTTTTGGGGACTAGTGAATATGAGCAGTTCTTC
.,TRBV18,.,TRBJ2-3,CASSLWDTSTDTQYF,TGTGCCAGCTCACTATGGGACACCAGCACAGATACGCAGTATTTT
.,TRBV18,once,TRBJ2-3,CASSPLGLALTDTQYF,TGTGCCAGCTCACCCCTGGGGCTAGCGTTGACAGATACGCAGTATTTT
.,TRBV4-1,.,TRBJ1-3,CASSGAVSGNTIYF,TGCGCCAGCAGCGGGGCAGTCAGTGGAAACACCATATATTTT
.,TRBV27,once,TRBJ2-2,CASVGGFTGEGGGELFF,TGTGCCAGCGTGGGGGGCTTTACAGGGGAAGGAGGCGGGGAGCTGTTTTTT
TRBD2,TRBV7-9,once,TRBJ2-5,CASSLSGGSQTQYF,TGTGCCAGCAGCTTAAGCGGGGGGTCACAGACCCAGTACTTC
.,TRBV27,.,TRBJ1-2,CASSLGRGRNYGYTF,TGTGCCAGCAGTTTAGGTAGGGGTCGGAACTATGGCTACACCTTC
TRBD2,TRBV11-2,.,TRBJ2-5,CASSLALAGLQETQYF,TGTGCCAGCAGCTTAGCGCTAGCGGGCTTACAAGAGACCCAGTACTTC
.,TRBV5-1,.,TRBJ1-1,CASSIMRNTEAFF,TGCGCCAGCAGCATTATGAGGAACACTGAAGCTTTCTTT
.,TRBV7-7,.,TRBJ1-4,CASSSSPALNEKLFF,TGTGCCAGCAGCTCCTCACCCGCCTTGAATGAAAAACTGTTTTTT
.,TRBV7-2,.,TRBJ1-2,CASSLAPSGPTF,TGTGCCAGCAGCTTAGCTCCCTCAGGACCCACCTTC
TRBD2,TRBV18,.,TRBJ2-4,CASSYPGGNIQYF,TGTGCCAGCTCCTATCCGGGGGGAAACATTCAGTACTTC
.,TRBV6-4,.,TRBJ2-7,CASCLTGESSYEQYF,TGTGCCAGCTGTCTCACAGGAGAAAGCTCCTACGAGCAGTACTTC
.,TRBV29-1,.,TRBJ1-3,CSVLDAASGNTIYF,TGCAGCGTTCTAGACGCAGCCTCTGGAAACACCATATATTTT
.,TRBV5-4,.,TRBJ2-5,CASSFRVQETQYF,TGTGCCAGCAGCTTCCGGGTCCAAGAGACCCAGTACTTC
.,TRBV5-1,.,TRBJ2-7,CASSTGDLLYGEQYF,TGCGCCAGCAGCACCGGGGACCTTTTGTATGGCGAGCAGTACTTC
.,TRBV5-5,.,TRBJ1-5,CASSPAGEHQPQHF,TGTGCCAGCAGCCCGGCGGGGGAACATCAGCCCCAGCATTTT
.,TRBV5-1,.,TRBJ1-1,CASSWGETEAFF,TGCGCCAGCTCCTGGGGGGAAACTGAAGCTTTCTTT
TRBD2,TRBV5-8,.,TRBJ2-5,CASSLGLAGRIRETQYF,TGTGCCAGCAGCTTGGGACTAGCGGGGCGAATAAGGGAGACCCAGTACTTC
TRBD1,TRBV13,.,TRBJ1-5,CASSYRGQPQHF,TGTGCCAGCAGTTACAGGGGTCAGCCCCAGCATTTT
.,TRBV5-1,.,TRBJ2-3,CASSLGLADTQYF,TGCGCCAGCAGCTTGGGACTTGCAGATACGCAGTATTTT
.,TRBV11-2,.,TRBJ2-6,CASSFTGANVLTF,TGTGCCAGCAGCTTTACTGGGGCCAACGTCCTGACTTTC
.,TRBV7-8,.,TRBJ1-5,CASSLGNSLNQPQHF,TGTGCCAGCAGCTTAGGCAACAGCCTCAATCAGCCCCAGCATTTT
.,TRBV29-1,once,TRBJ1-2,CSVDSGAGGYTF,TGCAGCGTGGATTCGGGGGCAGGGGGCTACACCTTC
TRBD2,TRBV4-2,few,TRBJ2-5,CASSQDRAGGPETQYF,TGTGCCAGCAGCCAAGATAGAGCGGGGGGGCCGGAGACCCAGTACTTC
.,TRBV4-3,.,TRBJ2-3,CASSQVTGALGTDTQYF,TGCGCCAGCAGCCAAGTAACCGGGGCGCTTGGCACAGATACGCAGTATTTT
TRBD1,TRBV27,.,TRBJ2-7,CASRRGGTGFGQYF,TGTGCCAGCAGACGAGGGGGGACAGGTTTCGGGCAGTACTTC
TRBD1,TRBV9,.,TRBJ1-2,CASSPGTGDYGYTF,TGTGCCAGCAGCCCCGGGACAGGGGACTATGGCTACACCTTC
.,TRBV4-1,once,TRBJ1-1,CASSPPTLNTEAFF,TGCGCCAGCAGCCCCCCGACACTGAACACTGAAGCTTTCTTT
.,TRBV9,.,TRBJ1-6,CASTFASPLHF,TGTGCCAGCACATTCGCTTCACCCCTCCACTTT
TRBD2,TRBV11-1,once,TRBJ2-5,CASSLVTSGPETQYF,TGTGCCAGCAGCTTGGTGACTAGCGGCCCAGAGACCCAGTACTTC
.,TRBV7-2,.,TRBJ2-1,CASSLAGASSYNEQFF,TGTGCCAGCAGCTTAGCTGGGGCTAGCTCCTACAATGAGCAGTTCTTC
TRBD1,TRBV2,.,TRBJ2-2,CASKTQGASGELFF,TGTGCCAGCAAGACACAGGGGGCATCCGGGGAGCTGTTTTTT
.,TRBV6-6,.,TRBJ1-2,CASSTGSLGGYTF,TGTGCCAGCAGCACCGGGTCCCTGGGGGGCTACACCTTC
.,TRBV6-6,.,TRBJ1-4,CASQTGTLSEKLFF,TGTGCCAGCCAAACCGGGACACTGAGTGAAAAACTGTTTTTT
.,TRBV30,once,TRBJ1-5,CAWSVREQPQHF,TGTGCCTGGAGTGTCCGGGAACAGCCCCAGCATTTT